The T cell receptor beta chain under discussion was sequenced for a study of human T cells and chemical hapten exposure. Study information: 2% DPC was applied to roughly 2 cm by roughly 2 cm of upper inner arm skin for sensitization.

Study-wide points: PT1 expanded TCR counts correlated positively with patch test score.

Unique molecular identifiers were attached to individual cDNA molecules during library preparation. TCRdb processed the RACE reads anew with MiXCR; each CDR3 protein has one entry. The table shows more than 100,000 distinct CDR3 sequences, with 11% occurring only once. Described time point: patch test 3, about 24 weeks after DPC sensitization. The treatment denotes: therapeutic diphenylcyclopropenone sensitization with weekly scalp DPC. Venepuncture was done earlier than the placement of each patch test. Comments on this clonotype: No antigen is known for it.

V was cut by 4 bases and J by 8 bases, with 19 bases left in between. Germline CDR1 is SGHRS and CDR2 is YFSETQ. CDR3 length: 15 residues. This clonotype originated in a woman between 50 and 59 years old with alopecia areata. Some clones in this sample may be carry-over from other donors' samples. The chain has TRBV5-1 and TRBJ1-3, with no clear D. Sequences were derived from whole blood, sampled in connection with sensitization to the hapten diphenylcyclopropenone (DPC). The CDR3 region has the DNA TGCGCCAGCAGCCTGCAGGACGGAGGTGGGGACACCATATATTTT. Translated: CASSLQDGGGDTIYF.